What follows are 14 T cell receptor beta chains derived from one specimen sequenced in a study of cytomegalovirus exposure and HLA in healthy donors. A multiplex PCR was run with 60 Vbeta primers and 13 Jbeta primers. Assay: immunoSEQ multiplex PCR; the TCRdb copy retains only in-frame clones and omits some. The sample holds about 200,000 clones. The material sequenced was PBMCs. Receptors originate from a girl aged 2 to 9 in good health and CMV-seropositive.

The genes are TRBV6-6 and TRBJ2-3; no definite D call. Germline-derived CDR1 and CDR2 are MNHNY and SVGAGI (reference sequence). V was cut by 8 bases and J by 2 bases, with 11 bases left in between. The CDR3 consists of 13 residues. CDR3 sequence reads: CASGRESTDTQYF. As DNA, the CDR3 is TGTGCCAGCGGTCGCGAATCCACAGATACGCAGTATTTT.

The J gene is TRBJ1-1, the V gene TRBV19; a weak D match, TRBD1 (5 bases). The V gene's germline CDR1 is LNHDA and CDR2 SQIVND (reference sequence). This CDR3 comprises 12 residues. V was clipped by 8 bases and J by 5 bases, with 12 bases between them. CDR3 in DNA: TGTGCCAGTTCCCCCGGGGGGACTGAAGCTTTCTTT. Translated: CASSPGGTEAFF.

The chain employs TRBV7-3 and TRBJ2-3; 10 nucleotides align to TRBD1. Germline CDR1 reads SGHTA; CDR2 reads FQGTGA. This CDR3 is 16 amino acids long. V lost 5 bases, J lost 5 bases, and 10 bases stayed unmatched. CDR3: CASSTTGTGEGDTQYF. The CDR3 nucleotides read TGTGCCAGCAGCACCACCGGGACAGGGGAAGGAGATACGCAGTATTTT.

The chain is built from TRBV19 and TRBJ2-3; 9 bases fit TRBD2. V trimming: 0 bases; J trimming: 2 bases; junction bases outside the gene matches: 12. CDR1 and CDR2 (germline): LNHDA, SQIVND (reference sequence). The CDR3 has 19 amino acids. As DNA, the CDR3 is TGTGCCAGTAGTATAGATGGCGGTGCGACTAGCGGAACCACAGATACGCAGTATTTT. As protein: CASSIDGGATSGTTDTQYF. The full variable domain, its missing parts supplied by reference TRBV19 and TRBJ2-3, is DGGITQSPKYLFRKEGQNVTLSCEQNLNHDAMYWYRQDPGQGLRLIYYSQIVNDFQKGDIAEGYSVSREKKESFPLTVTSAQKNPTAFYLCASSIDGGATSGTTDTQYFGPGTRLTVL.

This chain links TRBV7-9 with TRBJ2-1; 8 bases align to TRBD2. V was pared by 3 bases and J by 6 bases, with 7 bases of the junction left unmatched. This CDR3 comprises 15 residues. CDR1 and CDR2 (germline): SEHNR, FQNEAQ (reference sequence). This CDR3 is CASSLKTSVVNEQFF. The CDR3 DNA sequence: TGTGCCAGCAGCTTGAAGACTAGCGTGGTCAATGAGCAGTTCTTC.

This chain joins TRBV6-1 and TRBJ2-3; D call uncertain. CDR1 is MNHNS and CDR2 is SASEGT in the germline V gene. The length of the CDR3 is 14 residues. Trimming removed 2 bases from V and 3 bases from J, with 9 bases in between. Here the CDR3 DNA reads TGTGCCAGCAGTGAAAACGGGTCTACAGATACGCAGTATTTT. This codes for CASSENGSTDTQYF.

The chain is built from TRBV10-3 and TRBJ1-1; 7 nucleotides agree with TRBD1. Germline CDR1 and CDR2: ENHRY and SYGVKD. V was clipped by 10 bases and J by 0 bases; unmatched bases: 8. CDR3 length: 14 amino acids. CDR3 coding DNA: TGTGCCACCACAGGGGTGGGGCTGAACACTGAAGCTTTCTTT. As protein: CATTGVGLNTEAFF.

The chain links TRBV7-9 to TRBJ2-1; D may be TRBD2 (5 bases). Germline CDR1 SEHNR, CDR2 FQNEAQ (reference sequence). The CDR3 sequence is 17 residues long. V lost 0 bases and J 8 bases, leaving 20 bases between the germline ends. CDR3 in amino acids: CASSLAAGPRRGYEQFF. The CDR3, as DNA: TGTGCCAGCAGCTTAGCGGCCGGGCCTCGTCGCGGGTATGAGCAGTTCTTC.

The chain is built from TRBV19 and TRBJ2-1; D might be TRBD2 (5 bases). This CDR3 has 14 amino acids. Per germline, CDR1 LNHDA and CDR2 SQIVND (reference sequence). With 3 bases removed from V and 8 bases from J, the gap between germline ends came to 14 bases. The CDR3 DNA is TGTGCCAGTAGTATCGGCGAGAGGAGGTATGAGCAGTTCTTC. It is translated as CASSIGERRYEQFF. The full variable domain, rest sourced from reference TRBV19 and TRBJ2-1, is DGGITQSPKYLFRKEGQNVTLSCEQNLNHDAMYWYRQDPGQGLRLIYYSQIVNDFQKGDIAEGYSVSREKKESFPLTVTSAQKNPTAFYLCASSIGERRYEQFFGPGTRLTVL.

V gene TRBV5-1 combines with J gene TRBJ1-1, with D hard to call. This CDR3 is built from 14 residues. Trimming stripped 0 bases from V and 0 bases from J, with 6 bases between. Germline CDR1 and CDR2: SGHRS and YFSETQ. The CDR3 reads CASSLGRLNTEAFF. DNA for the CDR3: TGCGCCAGCAGCTTGGGGCGGCTGAACACTGAAGCTTTCTTT.

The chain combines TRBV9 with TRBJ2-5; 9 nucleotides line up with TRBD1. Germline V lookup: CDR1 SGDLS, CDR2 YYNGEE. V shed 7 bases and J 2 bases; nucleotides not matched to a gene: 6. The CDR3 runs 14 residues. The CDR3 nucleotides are TGTGCCAGCTCCAAGACAGGGGGGCAAGAGACCCAGTACTTC. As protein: CASSKTGGQETQYF.

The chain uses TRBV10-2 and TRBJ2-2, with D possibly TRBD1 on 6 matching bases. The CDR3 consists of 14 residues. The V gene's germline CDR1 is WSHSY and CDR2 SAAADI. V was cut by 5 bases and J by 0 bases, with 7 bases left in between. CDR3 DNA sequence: TGCGCCAGCAGTTGGGGGCCGAACACCGGGGAGCTGTTTTTT. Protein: CASSWGPNTGELFF.

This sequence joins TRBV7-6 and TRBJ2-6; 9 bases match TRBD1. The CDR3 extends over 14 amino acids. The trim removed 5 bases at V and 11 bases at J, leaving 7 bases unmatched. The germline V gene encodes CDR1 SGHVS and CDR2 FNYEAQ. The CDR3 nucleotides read TGTGCCAGCAGCCCAGGGACAGGGTCTTACGTCCTGACTTTC. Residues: CASSPGTGSYVLTF.

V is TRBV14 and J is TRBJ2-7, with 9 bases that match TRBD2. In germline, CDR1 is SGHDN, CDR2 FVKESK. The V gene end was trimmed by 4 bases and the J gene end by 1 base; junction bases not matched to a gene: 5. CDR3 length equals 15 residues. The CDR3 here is CASSRLAGVSYEQYF. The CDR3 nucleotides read TGTGCCAGCAGCCGATTAGCGGGAGTGTCCTACGAGCAGTACTTC.